The next 23 T cell receptor beta chains were all read from a single sample in a study of early T cells in non-severe SARS-CoV-2 infection. TCRdb passed the 5' RACE reads through MiXCR, listing each CDR3 protein once. The table lists tens of thousands of distinct CDR3 sequences, about 13% of them singletons. The sequenced material came from whole blood. Receptors originate from an adult who was a healthcare worker with PCR-confirmed SARS-CoV-2 infection or an uninfected control (not recorded which).

V is TRBV27 and J is TRBJ2-5; D perhaps matches TRBD1 (5 bases). V was cut by 4 bases and J by 5 bases, with 11 bases left in between. The CDR3 has 13 amino acids. Germline V gene data show CDR1 as MNHEY and CDR2 as SMNVEV (reference sequence). In DNA, the CDR3 is TGTGCCAGCAGTTCGCCAGGGTCGGAGACCCAGTACTTC. Amino acid sequence: CASSSPGSETQYF.

In this sample, this clonotype turned up a few times. The V gene is TRBV20-1, the J gene TRBJ1-1; 7 bases align to TRBD1. The CDR3 extends over 13 amino acids. Trimming at V came to 5 bases and at J to 0 bases, leaving 3 bases not matched to a gene. CDR1 DFQATT and CDR2 SNEGSKA come from the germline V gene (reference sequence). CDR3 protein: CSAPDRLNTEAFF. The CDR3 DNA sequence: TGCAGTGCTCCGGACAGGCTGAACACTGAAGCTTTCTTT.

This clonotype was recorded at least ten times. The chain carries TRBV27 and TRBJ2-3, with D possibly TRBD2 on 5 matching bases. Germline V gene sequence: CDR1 MNHEY, CDR2 SMNVEV (reference sequence). The length of the CDR3 is 13 residues. Trimming shortened V by 4 bases and J by 10 bases, and 15 bases separated the two germline ends. The CDR3 DNA reads as TGTGCCAGCAGTTCGGCCCCTAGCCCGGCGCAGTATTTT. This gives the protein CASSSAPSPAQYF.

This clonotype was detected only a few times. CDR3 in amino acids: CATSRDHEQFF. The CDR3 DNA sequence: TGTGCCACCAGCAGAGATCATGAGCAGTTCTTC. The chain links TRBV15 to TRBJ2-1; no clear D gene. There are 11 residues in the CDR3. The V gene's germline CDR1 is LNHNV and CDR2 YYDKDF (reference sequence). V gave up 0 bases and J gave up 8 bases, with 2 bases separating them. The full variable domain, rest sourced from reference TRBV15 and TRBJ2-1, is DAMVIQNPRYQVTQFGKPVTLSCSQTLNHNVMYWYQQKSSQAPKLLFHYYDKDFNNEADTPDNFQSRRPNTSFCFLDIRSPGLGDTAMYLCATSRDHEQFFGPGTRLTVL.

This rearrangement joins TRBV3-1 to TRBJ2-1; the D is unclear. The length of the CDR3 is 12 residues. Trimming took 4 bases from V and 4 from J, leaving 5 bases between them. The germline V gene has CDR1 LGHDT and CDR2 YNNKEL (reference sequence). DNA of the CDR3: TGTGCCAGCAGCCGTAGTTACAATGAGCAGTTCTTC. Translating gives CASSRSYNEQFF.

This clonotype was detected a few times. This CDR3 reads CASSRTQGFAEAFF. CDR3 nucleotides: TGCGCCAGCAGCCGAACACAGGGATTCGCTGAAGCTTTCTTT. V is TRBV5-1 and J is TRBJ1-1; D might be TRBD1 (6 bases). Per the germline V gene, CDR1 is SGHRS and CDR2 is YFSETQ. Trimming cost V 4 bases and J 6 bases, with 16 bases left between them. This CDR3 spans 14 amino acids.

This clonotype was detected only a few times. The chain links TRBV7-3 to TRBJ1-6; 7 positions match TRBD1. The germline V gene encodes CDR1 SGHTA and CDR2 FQGTGA. The CDR3 loop spans 15 amino acids. V shed 6 bases, J shed 5 bases, and the junction held 7 bases outside the gene matches. The DNA of the CDR3 is TGTGCCAGCAGTATTACCGGGACAGATAATTCACCCCTCCACTTT. Protein sequence: CASSITGTDNSPLHF. The entire variable domain, with the rest obtained from reference TRBV7-3 and TRBJ1-6, is as follows: GAGVSQTPSNKVTEKGKYVELRCDPISGHTALYWYRQSLGQGPEFLIYFQGTGAADDSGLPNDRFFAVRPEGSVSTLKIQRTERGDSAVYLCASSITGTDNSPLHFGNGTRLTVT.

This clonotype was observed at least ten times. The rearrangement joins TRBV4-3 to TRBJ2-7, with D hard to call. Germline V gene data show CDR1 as LGHNA and CDR2 as YSLEER. V gave up 4 bases and J gave up 2 bases, with 12 bases separating them. CDR3 length: 14 amino acids. Here the CDR3 DNA reads TGCGCCAGCAGCCGAACCGGCACTACCTACGAGCAGTACTTC. Residues: CASSRTGTTYEQYF.

This clonotype was seen only a few times. This chain joins TRBV15 and TRBJ2-2; either TRBD1 or TRBD2 may fit D (5 bases each). V dropped 5 bases and J dropped 9 bases, with 13 bases sitting between them. This CDR3 comprises 13 residues. The germline gives CDR1 LNHNV, CDR2 YYDKDF (reference sequence). The CDR3 nucleotides are TGTGCCACCAGCGGGACCAGATATTGGGAGCTGTTTTTT. Translating gives CATSGTRYWELFF.

The chain carries TRBV28 and TRBJ2-5; D is perhaps TRBD2 (6 bases). The CDR3 has 10 residues. The germline V and J ends were trimmed by 8 bases and 9 bases, with 10 bases remaining between them. Germline CDR1 and CDR2: MDHEN and SYDVKM. The CDR3 bases are TGTGCCAGCGGAGGGCGATCCCAGTACTTC. Translating it yields CASGGRSQYF. Based on the CDR3 plus reference TRBV28 and TRBJ2-5, the full variable domain is DVKVTQSSRYLVKRTGEKVFLECVQDMDHENMFWYRQDPGLGLRLIYFSYDVKMKEKGDIPEGYSVSREKKERFSLILESASTNQTSMYLCASGGRSQYFGPGTRLLVL.

This clonotype was detected ten times or more. This chain connects TRBV12-3 or TRBV12-4 to TRBJ2-5; D is tentatively TRBD1 or TRBD2 (5 bases each). The CDR3 spans 14 residues. Trimming removed 3 bases from V and 5 bases from J, with 13 bases in between. This CDR3 is CASSFGQGVETQYF. As DNA, the CDR3 is TGTGCCAGCAGTTTCGGTCAGGGAGTTGAGACCCAGTACTTC.

This clonotype has more than one count but fewer than ten. This rearrangement joins TRBV7-9 to TRBJ1-5, with D tentatively TRBD1 (5 bases). Germline V gene lookup returns CDR1 SEHNR and CDR2 FQNEAQ (reference sequence). Trimming took off 8 bases at V and 2 bases at J, with 13 bases between the two ends. CDR3 size: 14 residues. CDR3 amino acids: CASARGGGNQPQHF. The CDR3 DNA reads as TGTGCCAGCGCTCGGGGAGGGGGCAATCAGCCCCAGCATTTT.

This clonotype showed up many times. The chain couples TRBV7-6 to TRBJ1-3; tentative D call: TRBD1 (5 bases). Germline CDR1 and CDR2: SGHVS and FNYEAQ. This CDR3 is built from 15 residues. The ends were cut back, 5 bases at V and 4 bases at J, with 15 bases in the middle. CDR3 sequence: CASSPVAGNGNTIYF. CDR3 DNA sequence: TGTGCCAGCAGCCCCGTGGCAGGGAACGGAAACACCATATATTTT.

This clonotype came up many times. This chain links TRBV10-3 with TRBJ2-7; 14 bases fit TRBD2. Germline CDR1 is ENHRY and CDR2 is SYGVKD. CDR3 size: 17 residues. With V trimmed by 2 bases and J by 5 bases, 8 bases remained unmatched. The CDR3 coding sequence is TGTGCCATCAGTGAGCAACGGGGACTAGCGGGAGCCGACGAGCAGTACTTC. Translating gives CAISEQRGLAGADEQYF.

Here the CDR3 DNA reads TGTGCCAGCAGCTTAGCGGGCGGGAGCGGGGCTGGGGAGCAGTTCTTC. Its translation: CASSLAGGSGAGEQFF. The chain has TRBV7-9 and TRBJ2-1; 7 bases agree with TRBD2. Germline values: CDR1 SEHNR, CDR2 FQNEAQ (reference sequence). The length of the CDR3 is 16 residues. J gave up 10 bases and V 0 bases, and 12 bases lay outside the gene matches. The full variable domain, with the rest looked up from reference TRBV7-9 and TRBJ2-1, is DTGVSQNPRHKITKRGQNVTFRCDPISEHNRLYWYRQTLGQGPEFLTYFQNEAQLEKSRLLSDRFSAERPKGSFSTLEIQRTEQGDSAMYLCASSLAGGSGAGEQFFGPGTRLTVL.

The chain joins TRBV20-1 to TRBJ2-7; the D is unclear. This CDR3 region has 12 residues. Germline CDR1 DFQATT, CDR2 SNEGSKA (reference sequence). V dropped 6 bases and J dropped 2 bases, with 11 bases sitting between them. CDR3 in amino acids: CSAGRPPYEQYF. DNA for the CDR3: TGCAGTGCGGGAAGGCCACCCTACGAGCAGTACTTC.

This clonotype has only a few counts. The rearrangement uses TRBV18 and TRBJ1-5; tentative D call: TRBD1 (5 bases). The CDR3 consists of 14 residues. The ends were cut back, 8 bases at V and 3 bases at J, with 14 bases in the middle. Germline loops: CDR1 KGHSH, CDR2 LQKENI. The CDR3 region has the DNA TGTGCCAGCAGCGGACGAGGGGACAATCAGCCCCAGCATTTT. Translating gives CASSGRGDNQPQHF.

In this sample, this clonotype turned up many times. The chain combines TRBV20-1 with TRBJ1-5; TRBD1 might be the D (5 bases). V lost 5 bases and J lost 3, with 14 bases in between. Germline assignment: CDR1 DFQATT and CDR2 SNEGSKA (reference sequence). CDR3 length equals 14 residues. In nucleotides, the CDR3 is TGCAGTGCTCCGGCGGTGGGGCCCAATCAGCCCCAGCATTTT. This gives the protein CSAPAVGPNQPQHF.

This clonotype was found many times. The gene calls are TRBV29-1 and TRBJ1-1; no firm D call. V was cut by 3 bases and J by 11 bases, with 13 bases left in between. CDR3 length equals 11 residues. Looked up from germline, CDR1 is SQVTM and CDR2 is ANQGSEA. The DNA of the CDR3 is TGCAGCGTTGACCGCTGGGGTACCGCTTTCTTT. It yields the protein CSVDRWGTAFF.

Many counts were recorded for this clonotype. The chain uses TRBV27 and TRBJ1-3; D gene unclear. The CDR3 is 16 residues long. Germline values: CDR1 MNHEY, CDR2 SMNVEV (reference sequence). V lost 2 bases to trimming and J lost 3 bases, with 14 bases between them. The CDR3 loop is CASSLRAGEIGNTIYF. Written as DNA, the CDR3 is TGTGCCAGCAGTTTACGGGCGGGCGAAATTGGAAACACCATATATTTT.

The table lists this clonotype with many counts. The rearrangement uses TRBV7-8 and TRBJ2-2; D might be TRBD1 (6 bases). Trimming left V 1 base short and J 3 bases short, with 18 bases between. This CDR3 is built from 18 residues. Germline V CDR1 and CDR2: SGHVS, FQNEAQ. CDR3 sequence reads: CASSLERQGRRDTGELFF. CDR3 bases: TGTGCCAGCAGCTTAGAACGGCAGGGGAGAAGGGACACCGGGGAGCTGTTTTTT. Full variable domain (remainder filled in from reference TRBV7-8 and TRBJ2-2): GAGVSQSPRYKVAKRGQDVALRCDPISGHVSLFWYQQALGQGPEFLTYFQNEAQLDKSGLPSDRFFAERPEGSVSTLKIQRTQQEDSAVYLCASSLERQGRRDTGELFFGEGSRLTVL.

This clonotype showed up just a few times. The chain has TRBV5-1 and TRBJ2-7; 10 bases line up with TRBD2. This CDR3 has 16 residues. CDR1 SGHRS and CDR2 YFSETQ come from the germline V gene. V was clipped by 4 bases and J by 5 bases; unmatched bases: 12. The CDR3 loop reads CASSLASGSRLNEQYF. CDR3 bases: TGCGCCAGCAGCCTCGCTAGCGGGAGTCGTCTAAACGAGCAGTACTTC.

Ten or more counts support this clonotype. V and J are TRBV5-4 and TRBJ2-4, with D possibly matching TRBD2 (7 bases). The CDR3 is 14 amino acids. Per germline, CDR1 SGHNT and CDR2 YYREEE (reference sequence). V dropped 4 bases and J dropped 8 bases, with 16 bases sitting between them. CDR3 nucleotides: TGTGCCAGCAGCCGGGACGCGGGGGCGGACATTCAGTACTTC. Its protein product is CASSRDAGADIQYF.